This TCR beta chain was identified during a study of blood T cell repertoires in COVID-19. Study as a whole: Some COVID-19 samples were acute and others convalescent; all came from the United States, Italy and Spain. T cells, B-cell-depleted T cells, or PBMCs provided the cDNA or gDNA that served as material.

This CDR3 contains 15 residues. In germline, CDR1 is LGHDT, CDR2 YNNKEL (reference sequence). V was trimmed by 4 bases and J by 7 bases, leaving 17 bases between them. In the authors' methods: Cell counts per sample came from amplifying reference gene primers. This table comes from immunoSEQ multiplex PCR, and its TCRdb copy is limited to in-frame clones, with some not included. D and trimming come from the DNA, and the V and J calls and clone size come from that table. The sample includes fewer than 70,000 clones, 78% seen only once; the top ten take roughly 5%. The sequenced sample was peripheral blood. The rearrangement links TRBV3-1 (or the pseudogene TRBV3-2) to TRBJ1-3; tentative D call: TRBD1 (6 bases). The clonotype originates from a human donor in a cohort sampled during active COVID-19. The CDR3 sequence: CASSRRYGQRNTIYF. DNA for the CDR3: TGTGCCAGCAGCCGTAGGTACGGACAGCGGAACACCATATATTTT.